This is a list of T cell receptor beta chains from one sample in a study of T cell repertoires in cytomegalovirus infection. TCRdb fed the reads into MiXCR, producing one record per CDR3 protein. This sample yields 600,000 to 800,000 distinct CDR3 sequences, of which roughly 24% are seen a single time; roughly 8% belongs to the top ten. Sample: CD8+ T cells from PBMCs. The source is a human donor in good health (CMV status not recorded). Some clones in this sample may be carry-over from other donors' samples. CDR3s include the opening cysteine and the closing phenylalanine or tryptophan. Each record gives: J gene, V gene, D gene, clone size, CDR3 protein, CDR3 DNA. D genes are given only for firm matches. Only some rows state a clone size, as once, few, many or a class for expanded clones.

>TRBJ1-3|TRBV29-1|TRBD1|few
CSVVGQAGNTIYF
TGCAGCGTCGTAGGACAGGCTGGAAACACCATATATTTT
>TRBJ2-7|TRBV7-6|.|.
CASSLGYREQYF
TGTGCCAGCAGCTTAGGTTACCGGGAGCAGTACTTC
>TRBJ2-5|TRBV28|TRBD2|many
CASSRGDSGEETQYF
TGTGCCAGCAGCCGGGGAGATAGCGGGGAAGAGACCCAGTACTTC
>TRBJ2-1|TRBV6-2/TRBV6-3|.|many
CASKTLLTMDEQFF
TGTGCCAGCAAGACTTTACTTACAATGGATGAGCAGTTCTTC
>TRBJ1-5|TRBV12-3/TRBV12-4|.|many
CASSPSRNQPQHF
TGTGCCAGCAGCCCCTCCCGGAATCAGCCCCAGCATTTT
>TRBJ2-1|TRBV7-8|.|many
CASSLDSWGRSYNEQFF
TGTGCCAGCAGCTTAGACAGTTGGGGGAGATCCTACAATGAGCAGTTCTTC
>TRBJ1-2|TRBV7-9|.|.
CASSHLTREHYGYTF
TGTGCCAGCAGCCACCTAACCAGGGAACACTATGGCTACACCTTC
>TRBJ2-1|TRBV24-1|.|.
CATSAPTGNWPHEQFF
TGTGCCACCAGTGCCCCAACAGGGAATTGGCCCCATGAGCAGTTCTTC
>TRBJ2-5|TRBV7-6|.|many
CASSSPGQETQYF
TGTGCCAGCAGCTCTCCCGGCCAAGAGACCCAGTACTTC
>TRBJ2-1|TRBV9|.|many
CASSLTSNEQFF
TGTGCCAGCAGCTTGACTAGCAATGAGCAGTTCTTC
>TRBJ1-2|TRBV6-2/TRBV6-3|.|few
CASSYGFGYTF
TGTGCCAGCAGTTATGGGTTTGGCTACACCTTC
>TRBJ1-5|TRBV20-1|.|.
CSANREALGVGNQPQHF
TGCAGTGCCAACCGGGAAGCCCTAGGAGTTGGCAATCAGCCCCAGCATTTT
>TRBJ2-7|TRBV27|.|few
CASSFGTASYEQYF
TGTGCCAGCAGTTTCGGGACGGCATCCTACGAGCAGTACTTC
>TRBJ1-1|TRBV7-8|.|many
CASSPGIGNTEAFF
TGTGCCAGCAGCCCTGGAATCGGGAACACTGAAGCTTTCTTT
>TRBJ2-1|TRBV2|TRBD1|few
CASSDGAQGAGNEQFF
TGTGCCAGCAGTGACGGGGCACAGGGGGCGGGTAATGAGCAGTTCTTC
>TRBJ2-2|TRBV27|.|few
CASSWGQWNTGELFF
TGTGCCAGCAGTTGGGGGCAATGGAACACCGGGGAGCTGTTTTTT
>TRBJ1-5|TRBV28|.|many
CASSLPFNQPQHF
TGTGCCAGCAGTTTGCCTTTCAATCAGCCCCAGCATTTT
>TRBJ2-5|TRBV6-1|TRBD2|many
CASSSLVGAGVETQYF
TGTGCCAGCAGCTCCCTGGTCGGAGCGGGGGTAGAGACCCAGTACTTC
>TRBJ1-5|TRBV28|.|.
CASSFGRNNQPQHF
TGTGCCAGCAGTTTCGGACGGAACAATCAGCCCCAGCATTTT
>TRBJ1-2|TRBV29-1|.|.
CSVEMRFDGYTF
TGCAGCGTTGAGATGCGGTTTGATGGCTACACCTTC
>TRBJ2-2|TRBV7-6|.|few
CVSSLVRGLGTGELFF
TGTGTCAGCAGCTTAGTCCGGGGGCTCGGCACCGGGGAGCTGTTTTTT
>TRBJ2-5|TRBV2|.|few
CASSASGFSHF
TGTGCCAGCAGTGCATCGGGATTCTCCCACTTC
>TRBJ2-3|TRBV20-1|TRBD2|few
CSAKLAGEPLGDTQYF
TGCAGTGCTAAATTAGCGGGGGAGCCTCTCGGAGATACGCAGTATTTT
>TRBJ2-3|TRBV6-6|TRBD2|few
CASTPTRGTSTDTQYF
TGTGCCAGCACCCCTACGCGGGGGACTAGCACAGATACGCAGTATTTT
>TRBJ2-2|TRBV24-1|.|.
CATSDIAGTAGTGELFF
TGTGCCACCAGTGATATTGCCGGGACAGCGGGCACCGGGGAGCTGTTTTTT
>TRBJ2-1|TRBV12-3/TRBV12-4|TRBD1|.
CACTLGTGANEQFF
TGTGCCTGCACCCTCGGGACAGGAGCGAATGAGCAGTTCTTC
>TRBJ1-3|TRBV4-1|.|few
CASSLFTPVEVSGNTIYF
TGCGCCAGCAGCCTCTTTACCCCCGTAGAGGTCTCTGGAAACACCATATATTTT
>TRBJ1-2|TRBV13|.|few
CASRYTVDSFGYTF
TGTGCCAGCAGGTACACCGTGGACTCCTTTGGCTACACCTTC
>TRBJ1-4|TRBV7-9|TRBD1|.
CASSSNHRDRPEKLFF
TGTGCCAGCAGCTCCAATCACCGGGACAGACCTGAAAAACTGTTTTTT
>TRBJ2-2|TRBV6-1|TRBD1|.
CASSLLGQGITGELFF
TGTGCCAGCAGTCTCCTCGGACAGGGGATTACCGGGGAGCTGTTTTTT
>TRBJ2-3|TRBV5-3|.|.
CASSFLPGHGGDTQYF
TGTGCCAGCAGCTTCCTACCGGGACACGGGGGAGATACGCAGTATTTT
>TRBJ2-2|TRBV11-3|TRBD1|many
CASSLAWDRGNTGELFF
TGTGCCAGCAGCTTAGCTTGGGACAGGGGAAACACCGGGGAGCTGTTTTTT
>TRBJ2-1|TRBV6-5|.|few
CASSYSGPSLYNEQFF
TGTGCCAGCAGTTACTCGGGTCCTTCCCTCTACAATGAGCAGTTCTTC
>TRBJ2-1|TRBV9|.|few
CASSVVAHYNEQFF
TGTGCCAGCAGCGTAGTTGCCCATTACAATGAGCAGTTCTTC
>TRBJ1-3|TRBV28|.|few
CASSIGWGGNTIYF
TGTGCCAGCAGCATAGGATGGGGTGGAAACACCATATATTTT
>TRBJ2-7|TRBV6-5|TRBD1|.
CASSYIGQGYEQYF
TGTGCCAGCAGTTACATCGGACAGGGCTACGAGCAGTACTTC
>TRBJ2-2|TRBV5-5|TRBD2|.
CASSAGAANTGELFF
TGTGCCAGCAGCGCGGGAGCAGCGAACACCGGGGAGCTGTTTTTT
>TRBJ2-1|TRBV7-9|.|.
CASSLPGHRTGSRYNEQFF
TGTGCCAGCAGCCTACCGGGCCACAGGACGGGATCCCGCTACAATGAGCAGTTCTTC
>TRBJ2-6|TRBV5-4|.|.
CASSLASGSGANVLTF
TGTGCCAGCAGCTTGGCCTCGGGCTCTGGGGCCAACGTCCTGACTTTC
>TRBJ2-1|TRBV29-1|.|.
CSVEDINNEQFF
TGCAGCGTTGAAGATATCAACAATGAGCAGTTCTTC
>TRBJ2-1|TRBV20-1|TRBD2|.
CSARIGQGLDPYNEQFF
TGCAGTGCTAGAATAGGGCAGGGACTAGATCCCTACAATGAGCAGTTCTTC
>TRBJ2-5|TRBV7-9|TRBD1|many
CASIKGQGTETQYF
TGTGCCAGCATCAAGGGACAGGGGACAGAGACCCAGTACTTC
>TRBJ2-3|TRBV29-1|.|.
CSVEVGGTDTQYF
TGCAGCGTTGAAGTCGGTGGGACAGATACGCAGTATTTT
>TRBJ2-3|TRBV7-2|TRBD2|many
CASSRLAGTTDTQYF
TGTGCCAGCAGCCGACTAGCGGGTACCACAGATACGCAGTATTTT
>TRBJ2-7|TRBV20-1|.|few
CSAKPGPATYEQYF
TGCAGTGCTAAGCCGGGGCCCGCAACCTACGAGCAGTACTTC
>TRBJ2-5|TRBV7-2|.|many
CASSFDAGQETQYF
TGTGCCAGCAGCTTTGATGCGGGCCAAGAGACCCAGTACTTC
>TRBJ1-5|TRBV7-9|.|many
CASTKGGDQPQHF
TGTGCCAGCACAAAAGGGGGGGACCAGCCCCAGCATTTT
>TRBJ1-2|TRBV29-1|.|.
CSGFGDFRPRGNYGYTF
TGCAGCGGATTTGGGGACTTCCGCCCGCGGGGGAACTATGGCTACACCTTC
>TRBJ2-1|TRBV6-6|.|many
CASSSLAGGNEQFF
TGTGCCAGCAGTTCACTAGCAGGGGGCAATGAGCAGTTCTTC
>TRBJ2-1|TRBV7-6|TRBD2|many
CASSPTSPLGFDNEQFF
TGTGCCAGCAGCCCGACTAGCCCCTTAGGCTTTGACAATGAGCAGTTCTTC